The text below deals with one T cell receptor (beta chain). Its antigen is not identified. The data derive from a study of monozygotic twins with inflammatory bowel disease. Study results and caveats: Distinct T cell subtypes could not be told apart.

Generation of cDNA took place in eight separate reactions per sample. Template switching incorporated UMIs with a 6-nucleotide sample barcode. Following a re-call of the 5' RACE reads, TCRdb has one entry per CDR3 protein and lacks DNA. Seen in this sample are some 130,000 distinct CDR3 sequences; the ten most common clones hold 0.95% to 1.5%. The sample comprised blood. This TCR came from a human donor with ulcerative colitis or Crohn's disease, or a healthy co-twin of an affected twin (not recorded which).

The CDR3 loop reads CASSLAGNSGAKVLTF. The rearrangement joins TRBV12-3 or TRBV12-4 to TRBJ2-6. The CDR3 is 16 amino acids.